Following are 12 T cell receptor beta chains from one sample sequenced in a study of blood T cells in healthy people across ages. The authors ran a second PCR of about 6 to 11 cycles using a sample-barcoded 5' primer and a J-beta primer mix. From the 5' RACE reads, TCRdb called clonotypes with MiXCR, one entry per CDR3 protein. The sample has about 280,000 distinct CDR3 sequences, 25% to 30% seen once. Material: blood. Receptors were obtained from a woman in her 70s in good health.

Only one count was recorded for this clonotype. The V gene is TRBV6-5, the J gene TRBJ2-7; 11 bases map to TRBD1. Per germline, CDR1 MNHEY and CDR2 SVGAGI. There are 15 residues in the CDR3. Trimming at V came to 5 bases and at J to 3 bases, leaving 6 bases not matched to a gene. CDR3 loop: CASSNTGTGGYEQYF. For the CDR3, the DNA is TGTGCCAGCAGTAATACCGGGACAGGGGGCTACGAGCAGTACTTC.

This clonotype was seen more than once but under ten times. The chain joins TRBV16 to TRBJ1-4, with a possible D match to TRBD1 (5 bases). Trimming left V 3 bases short and J 11 bases short, with 19 bases between. The CDR3 runs 15 residues. Germline V gives CDR1 KGHSY, CDR2 FQNENV. The CDR3, as DNA: TGTGCCAGCAGCCACCCCAGGTACGGGGCAGGGAAACTGTTTTTT. The encoded protein is CASSHPRYGAGKLFF.

This clonotype was observed a few times. V is TRBV15 and J is TRBJ1-1; D uncertain. Germline loops: CDR1 LNHNV, CDR2 YYDKDF (reference sequence). The CDR3 is made up of 16 amino acids. Trimming took off 2 bases at V and 1 base at J, with 14 bases between the two ends. The CDR3 spells CATSRTWADPNTEAFF. The CDR3 nucleotides are TGTGCCACCAGCAGAACCTGGGCAGACCCGAACACTGAAGCTTTCTTT.

This clonotype was seen more than once but under ten times. The J gene is TRBJ1-4, the V gene TRBV6-6; D is uncertain. Germline assignment: CDR1 MNHNY and CDR2 SVGAGI (reference sequence). There are 13 residues in the CDR3. Trimming removed 4 bases at V and 4 bases at J, with 7 bases between. The CDR3 sequence is CASSSRRNEKLFF. The CDR3 nucleotides read TGTGCCAGCAGTTCACGACGTAATGAAAAACTGTTTTTT.

Only a few counts were recorded for this clonotype. This rearrangement joins TRBV5-1 to TRBJ2-5; 10 bases map to TRBD2. Germline assignment: CDR1 SGHRS and CDR2 YFSETQ. J was trimmed by 3 bases and V by 3 bases; bases with no gene match: 23. The CDR3 loop spans 21 amino acids. The CDR3 sequence is CASSSPGVAGGTRVPKETQYF. In DNA, the CDR3 is TGCGCCAGCAGCTCTCCCGGGGTAGCGGGAGGTACCCGTGTTCCCAAAGAGACCCAGTACTTC.

The genes are TRBV5-6 and TRBJ2-3, with D possibly being TRBD1 (5 bases). The V end was cut by 3 bases, the J end by 7 bases, with 18 bases between. Germline V lookup: CDR1 SGHDT, CDR2 YYEEEE. This CDR3 contains 15 residues. The CDR3 DNA reads TGTGCCAGCAGCTGGTCCAGGGTACTCCCCAATACGCAGTATTTT. Amino acids: CASSWSRVLPNTQYF.

This clonotype was detected a few times. Germline is not matched at one junction end, which may reflect a read error. V usage is TRBV7-8 and J usage is TRBJ2-7, with D possibly TRBD2 on 5 matching bases. The CDR3 is 14 residues long. The germline CDR1 and CDR2 sequences are SGHVS and FQNEAQ. The CDR3 DNA reads TGTGCCAGCAGCTCCGGACTGAGCTCCTACGAGCAGTGCTTC. This translates into CASSSGLSSYEQCF.

This rearrangement joins TRBV6-1 to TRBJ2-2, with D unclear. V was pared by 6 bases and J by 4 bases, with 15 bases between. Germline V gene sequence: CDR1 MNHNS, CDR2 SASEGT. The CDR3 consists of 15 residues. The CDR3 DNA reads TGTGCCAGCAGACCCCTGACGGGTTTCACCGGGGAGCTGTTTTTT. Residues: CASRPLTGFTGELFF.

This clonotype was found a few times. The V call is TRBV2, the J call TRBJ2-7, with 15 bases lining up with TRBD2. Germline V gene data show CDR1 as SNHLY and CDR2 as FYNNEI. V gave up 3 bases and J gave up 5 bases; unmatched junction bases: 5. The CDR3 has 16 amino acids. CDR3 bases: TGTGCCAGCAGTGAGGGACTAGCGGGAGGTGAGGACGAGCAGTACTTC. The encoded protein is CASSEGLAGGEDEQYF.

The sample holds a few counts of this clonotype. The gene calls are TRBV4-3 and TRBJ2-4, with TRBD2 matching 14 bases. Germline values: CDR1 LGHNA, CDR2 YSLEER. CDR3 length: 17 amino acids. With V trimmed by 3 bases and J by 8 bases, 9 bases remained unmatched. The CDR3: CASSHEPGTSGSYIQYF. The DNA for the CDR3 is TGCGCCAGCAGCCATGAACCCGGGACTAGCGGGAGTTACATTCAGTACTTC.

This clonotype was seen at least ten times. The V gene is TRBV10-2, the J gene TRBJ2-1, with unresolved D. Per the germline V gene, CDR1 is WSHSY and CDR2 is SAAADI. Trimming took 10 bases from V and 6 from J, leaving 7 bases between them. The CDR3 runs to 10 residues. CDR3 bases: TGCGCCACGGCCAGCAATGAGCAGTTCTTC. This translates into CATASNEQFF.

The rearrangement joins TRBV7-9 to TRBJ2-1; 10 bases are shared with TRBD2. V shed 6 bases, J shed 2 bases, and the junction held 4 bases outside the gene matches. The CDR3 spans 15 residues. Looked up from germline, CDR1 is SEHNR and CDR2 is FQNEAQ (reference sequence). The chain's CDR3 is CASRLAGATYNEQFF. CDR3 sequence (DNA): TGTGCCAGCAGGCTAGCGGGGGCGACCTACAATGAGCAGTTCTTC.